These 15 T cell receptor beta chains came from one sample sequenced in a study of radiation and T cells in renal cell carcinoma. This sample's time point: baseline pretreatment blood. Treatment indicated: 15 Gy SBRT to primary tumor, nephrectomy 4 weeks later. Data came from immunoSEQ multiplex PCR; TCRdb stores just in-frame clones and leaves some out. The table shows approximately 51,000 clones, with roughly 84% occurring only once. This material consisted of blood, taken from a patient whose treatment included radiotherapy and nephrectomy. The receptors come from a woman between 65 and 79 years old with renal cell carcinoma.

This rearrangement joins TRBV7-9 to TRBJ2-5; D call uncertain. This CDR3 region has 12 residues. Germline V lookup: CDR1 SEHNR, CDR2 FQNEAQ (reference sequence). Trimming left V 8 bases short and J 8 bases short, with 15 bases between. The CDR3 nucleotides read TGTGCCAGCTCCCGCTACGGGCCCACCCAGTACTTC. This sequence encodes CASSRYGPTQYF.

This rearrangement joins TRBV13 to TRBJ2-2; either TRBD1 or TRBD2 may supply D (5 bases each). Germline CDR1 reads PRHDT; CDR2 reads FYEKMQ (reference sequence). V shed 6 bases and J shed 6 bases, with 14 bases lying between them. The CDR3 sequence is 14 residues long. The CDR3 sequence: CASREVGDAGELFF. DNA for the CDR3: TGTGCCAGCAGAGAAGTGGGGGACGCCGGGGAGCTGTTTTTT.

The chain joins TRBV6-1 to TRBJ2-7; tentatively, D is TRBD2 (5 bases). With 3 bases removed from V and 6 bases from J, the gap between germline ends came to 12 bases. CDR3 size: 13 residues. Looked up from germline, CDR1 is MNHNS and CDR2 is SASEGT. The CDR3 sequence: CASSDRPGGEQYF. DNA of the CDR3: TGTGCCAGCAGTGACCGTCCCGGAGGCGAGCAGTACTTC.

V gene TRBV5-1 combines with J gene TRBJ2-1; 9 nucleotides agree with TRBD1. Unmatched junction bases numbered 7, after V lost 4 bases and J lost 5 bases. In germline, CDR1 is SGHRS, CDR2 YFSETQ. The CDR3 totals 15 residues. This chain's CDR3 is CASSRTGTGNNEQFF. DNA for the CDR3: TGCGCCAGCAGCAGGACCGGGACAGGGAACAATGAGCAGTTCTTC. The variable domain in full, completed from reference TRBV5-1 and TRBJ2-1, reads KAGVTQTPRYLIKTRGQQVTLSCSPISGHRSVSWYQQTPGQGLQFLFEYFSETQRNKGNFPGRFSGRQFSNSRSEMNVSTLELGDSALYLCASSRTGTGNNEQFFGPGTRLTVL.

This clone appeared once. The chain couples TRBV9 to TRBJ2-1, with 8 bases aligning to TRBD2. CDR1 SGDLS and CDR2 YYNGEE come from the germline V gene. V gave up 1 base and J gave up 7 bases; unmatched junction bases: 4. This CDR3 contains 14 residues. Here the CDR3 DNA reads TGTGCCAGCAGCGTATTGAGCGGGAGTAATGAGCAGTTCTTC. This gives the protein CASSVLSGSNEQFF.

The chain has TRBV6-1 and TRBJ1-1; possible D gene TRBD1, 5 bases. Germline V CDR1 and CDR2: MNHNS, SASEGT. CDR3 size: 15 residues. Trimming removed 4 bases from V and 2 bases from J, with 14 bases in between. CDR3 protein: CASSARGQPNTEAFF. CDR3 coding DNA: TGTGCCAGCAGTGCAAGAGGACAACCAAACACTGAAGCTTTCTTT.

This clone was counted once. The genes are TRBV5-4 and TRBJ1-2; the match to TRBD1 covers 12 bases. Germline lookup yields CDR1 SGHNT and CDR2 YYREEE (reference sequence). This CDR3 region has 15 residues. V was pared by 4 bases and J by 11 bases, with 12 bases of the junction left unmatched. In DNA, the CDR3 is TGTGCCAGCAGCGCTCATCCGGGACAGGGGGCAGGGTACACCTTC. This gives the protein CASSAHPGQGAGYTF.

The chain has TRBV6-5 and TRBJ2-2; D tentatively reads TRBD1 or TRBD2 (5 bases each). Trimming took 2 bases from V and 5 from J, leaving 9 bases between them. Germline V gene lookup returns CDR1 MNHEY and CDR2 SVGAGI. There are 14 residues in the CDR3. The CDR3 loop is CASSYGDVTGELFF. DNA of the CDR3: TGTGCCAGCAGTTACGGGGACGTAACCGGGGAGCTGTTTTTT.

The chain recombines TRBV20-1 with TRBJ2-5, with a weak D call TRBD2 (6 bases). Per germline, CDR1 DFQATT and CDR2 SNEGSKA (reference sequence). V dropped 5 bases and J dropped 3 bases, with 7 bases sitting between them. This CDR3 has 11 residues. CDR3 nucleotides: TGCAGTGCTCAGCGGGAAGAGACCCAGTACTTC. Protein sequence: CSAQREETQYF.

Here the CDR3 DNA reads TGTGCCACCGCCTCCGATCAGCCCCAGCATTTT. This encodes CATASDQPQHF. The rearrangement links TRBV6-1 to TRBJ1-5; no definite D call. Trimming removed 10 bases at V and 5 bases at J, with 9 bases between. Germline V CDR1 and CDR2: MNHNS, SASEGT. CDR3 length equals 11 residues.

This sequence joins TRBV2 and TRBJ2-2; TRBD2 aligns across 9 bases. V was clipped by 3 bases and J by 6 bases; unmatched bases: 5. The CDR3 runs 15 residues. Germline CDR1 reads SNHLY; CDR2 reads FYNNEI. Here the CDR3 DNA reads TGTGCCAGCAGTGAGCTAGCGGGAAGGGCCGGGGAGCTGTTTTTT. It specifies CASSELAGRAGELFF.

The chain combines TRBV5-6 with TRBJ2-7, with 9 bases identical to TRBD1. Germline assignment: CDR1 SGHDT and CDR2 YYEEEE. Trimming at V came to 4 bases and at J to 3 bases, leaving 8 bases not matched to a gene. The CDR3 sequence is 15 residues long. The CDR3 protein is CASSNSGQGFYEQYF. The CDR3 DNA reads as TGTGCCAGCAGCAATTCGGGACAGGGATTCTACGAGCAGTACTTC.

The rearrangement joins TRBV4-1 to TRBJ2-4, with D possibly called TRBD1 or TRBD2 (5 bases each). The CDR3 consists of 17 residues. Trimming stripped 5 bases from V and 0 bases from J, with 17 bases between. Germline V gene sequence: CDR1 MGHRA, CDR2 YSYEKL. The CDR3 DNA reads TGCGCCAGCAGCACCCTAATACGAGGGGTAGCCAAAAACATTCAGTACTTC. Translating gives CASSTLIRGVAKNIQYF.

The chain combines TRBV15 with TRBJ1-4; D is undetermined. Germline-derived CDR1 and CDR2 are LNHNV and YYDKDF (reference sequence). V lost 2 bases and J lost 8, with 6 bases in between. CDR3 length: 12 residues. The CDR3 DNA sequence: TGTGCCACCAGCAGACCTGACGAAAAACTGTTTTTT. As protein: CATSRPDEKLFF.

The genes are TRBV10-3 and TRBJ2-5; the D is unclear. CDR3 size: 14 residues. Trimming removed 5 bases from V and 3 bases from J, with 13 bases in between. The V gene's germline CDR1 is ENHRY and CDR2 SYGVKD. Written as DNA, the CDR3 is TGTGCCATCAGTTTGGCCCCCCGGGAAGAGACCCAGTACTTC. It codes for CAISLAPREETQYF.